This TCR beta chain was captured by sequencing in a study of response to subunit inactivated influenza vaccine. General study results and limits: Only a handful of new T cells, the authors suggested, are recruited with each seasonal influenza vaccination.

The table lists this clonotype with many counts. Its antigen is unknown. TCRdb re-analysed the RT-PCR reads in MiXCR, keeping a single row per CDR3 protein. The sample contains hundreds of thousands of distinct CDR3 sequences, 14% of which appear only once. The CDR3 has 13 amino acids. V dropped 4 bases and J dropped 6; count of bases not matched to a gene: 2. The genes are TRBV12-3 or TRBV12-4 and TRBJ2-1, with TRBD1 identical over 8 bases. The sequence derives from a man aged 50-60 years who received an inactivated influenza vaccine. Specimen: PBMCs from blood, collected 14 days before vaccination. In DNA, the CDR3 is TGTGCCAGCAGTTCGGACAGGGCCAATGAGCAGTTCTTC. This codes for CASSSDRANEQFF.